This TCR beta chain stems from a study of blood T cell repertoires in COVID-19 (dated by TCRdb to the early 2020s). Notes on the research overall: Samples covering the acute and convalescent phases of COVID-19 were provided by collaborators in the United States, Italy and Spain. HLA class I and class II types, where available, came from metadata supplied by the sample provider rather than from assay-based typing. The samples were drawn from the first 160 participants of the ongoing ImmuneRACE study and from 1,254 subjects provided by 6 global collaborators. The sample metadata nearly always contained a de-identified subject ID, COVID-19 status, age in years and sex. The prospective study material was composed of cDNA or gDNA derived from T cells, B-cell-depleted T cells, or PBMCs. The repertoires were released in a freely available public database intended as a resource for research on the immune response to SARS-CoV-2. Subjects who had been exposed to COVID-19, were actively infected with it, or had recovered from it provided the deeply sampled blood TCRbeta repertoires that made up the dataset.

The full study reports these points: How much clinical and demographic metadata was included differed by source and by participant, and the metadata was provided uncurated.

V is pruned by 1 base and J by 5 bases, leaving 5 bases of the junction without a gene match. The CDR3 numbers 15 residues from cysteine through phenylalanine. Of the read, only the CDR3 DNA is kept; its 45 bases are in frame from base 1. The germline V gene gives CDR1 as KGHSH and CDR2 as LQKENI. The collaborating institutions used their own protocols to collect whole blood in K2EDTA tubes. For TCRbeta analysis, collaborator samples were shipped as frozen whole blood, as isolated PBMCs, or as DNA extracted from either sample type. Note on this clone: It lacks a known antigen. The input lacks base qualities; no much larger clone sits a single base away.

TCRbeta CDR3 regions were amplified from genomic DNA using the immunoSEQ Assay, a bias-controlled multiplex PCR. For the original study's pipeline: Nucleated cell counts per sample were estimated from amplification of reference gene primers within the assay. To quantify the absolute abundance of each unique TCRbeta CDR3 rearrangement, sequence reads were collapsed and filtered. For each sample, productive Simpson clonality was calculated as the square root of Simpson's diversity index across productive rearrangements. Here the immuneACCESS table is served through TCRdb, limited to in-frame sequences with V and J called. Missing clones are a known gap in these copies; in checked studies unresolved V genes cover under half, and the rest lacks a known reason. Clone size and V and J calls were adopted from that table, with D and trimming inferred from the DNA. For this sample the table gives roughly 130,000 clones, of which over 70% were detected only once. The top ten clonotypes cover 10% to 13% of the sample.

This receptor chain uses TRBV18 and TRBJ2-5; 9 middle bases align to TRBD2. This clonotype originated in a man aged 55 to 70 with active or convalescent COVID-19. Sequencing was carried out using peripheral blood. For the CDR3, the sequence is CASSPLISGSETQYF. The DNA sequence is as follows: TGTGCCAGCTCACCACTTATTAGCGGGAGTGAGACCCAGTACTTC.